The 5 T cell receptor beta chains listed next were all sequenced from one sample in a study of CXCR3-negative and CXCR3-positive naive CD8 T cells. Researchers prepared the TRB cDNA libraries using 5' RACE with UMI labels. Following a re-call of the 5' RACE reads, TCRdb has one entry per CDR3 protein and lacks DNA. This sample's table has roughly 40,000 distinct CDR3 sequences. Material for sequencing was memory CD8+ T cells from blood. These receptors all come from a human donor in good health. Some clones in this sample may be carry-over from other donors' samples.

This clonotype is deemed medium-sized (0.01 to 0.1%) by its frequency. This chain uses TRBV19 with TRBJ2-3. Germline-derived CDR1 and CDR2 are LNHDA and SQIVND (reference sequence). The CDR3 totals 12 residues. CDR3 amino acids: CASSIGVDTQYF.

This chain uses TRBV28 with TRBJ2-7. CDR1 and CDR2 from the germline V gene are MDHEN and SYDVKM. The CDR3 is 11 residues long. CDR3 amino acids: CASSFSDEQYF.

This chain uses TRBV7-6 with TRBJ2-1; TCRdb's D call, TRBD2, is unchecked because there is no DNA. The CDR3 has 15 residues. The V gene's germline CDR1 is SGHVS and CDR2 FNYEAQ. This CDR3 reads CASSFSSGGNNEQFF.

The rearrangement uses TRBV12-3 or TRBV12-4 and TRBJ1-2; with no DNA, the TCRdb D assignment of TRBD1 cannot be verified. CDR3 size: 13 residues. CDR3 sequence: CASSSTGADGYTF.

The chain recombines TRBV6-4 with TRBJ2-1. In germline, CDR1 is MRHNA, CDR2 SNTAGT. This CDR3 is 13 amino acids long. This CDR3 is CASSEGSYNEQFF.